The rows below give T cell receptor beta chains drawn from one sample of a study of blood T cell repertoires in COVID-19. Method: immunoSEQ multiplex PCR; TCRdb's copy keeps in-frame clones and lacks some. The data hold roughly 43,000 clones, with more than 75% observed a single time. The sequenced sample was peripheral blood. The origin of the receptors is a human donor in a cohort sampled during active COVID-19. CDR3s include the opening cysteine and the closing phenylalanine or tryptophan. The D gene is left open where the match is weak. Clone size is stated in some rows and not others, as once, few, many or a class when expanded.

-	TRBV5-1	TRBJ1-4	-	CASSSTGRNEKLFF	TGCGCCAGCAGCTCGACAGGTAGAAATGAAAAACTGTTTTTT
-	TRBV30	TRBJ2-7	-	CAWSSGHGYEQYF	TGTGCCTGGAGTTCGGGACACGGCTACGAGCAGTACTTC
-	TRBV29-1	TRBJ1-1	TRBD1	CSAWGSGTGVGTEAFF	TGCAGCGCCTGGGGGTCCGGGACAGGGGTTGGCACTGAAGCTTTCTTT
-	TRBV10-3	TRBJ1-2	-	CAISDSRGSRGYTF	TGTGCCATCAGTGATAGCAGGGGATCTAGAGGCTACACCTTC
-	TRBV5-4	TRBJ2-3	TRBD2	CASSPQRETDTQYF	TGTGCCAGCAGCCCCCAGCGGGAGACGGATACGCAGTATTTT
-	TRBV15	TRBJ2-1	-	CATSRERQSNEQFF	TGTGCCACCAGCCGAGAAAGACAGAGTAATGAGCAGTTCTTC
-	TRBV9	TRBJ1-2	-	CASSPREQGPAGGYTF	TGTGCCAGCAGCCCAAGGGAACAGGGCCCAGCAGGGGGCTACACCTTC
-	TRBV18	TRBJ2-7	-	CASSPQRAVSYEQYF	TGTGCCAGCTCACCTCAGCGCGCAGTTTCCTACGAGCAGTACTTC
-	TRBV7-2	TRBJ2-7	TRBD2	CASTRLAGARSYEQYF	TGTGCCAGCACAAGACTAGCGGGAGCCCGTTCCTACGAGCAGTACTTC
once	TRBV10-3	TRBJ2-1	TRBD1	CAIEPGQGINEQFF	TGTGCCATCGAACCGGGACAGGGGATCAATGAGCAGTTCTTC
-	TRBV28	TRBJ2-7	TRBD2	CASSNTGTSGREEQYF	TGTGCCAGCAGCAACACCGGGACTAGCGGGAGGGAAGAGCAGTACTTC
few	TRBV6-6	TRBJ1-6	-	CASSYRGSPNSPLHF	TGTGCCAGCAGTTACAGGGGGTCCCCTAATTCACCCCTCCACTTT
-	TRBV3-1/TRBV3-2	TRBJ1-1	-	CASSQGRVITEAFF	TGTGCCAGCAGCCAAGGTCGGGTTATTACTGAAGCTTTCTTT
-	TRBV27	TRBJ2-7	-	CASRPGLSSYEQYF	TGTGCCAGCAGACCGGGACTCAGCTCCTACGAGCAGTACTTC
-	TRBV7-8	TRBJ1-4	-	CASSLGGLVRTNEKLFF	TGTGCCAGCAGCTTAGGAGGGTTGGTTCGGACTAATGAAAAACTGTTTTTT
-	TRBV6-5	TRBJ1-2	TRBD1	CASSYKTGSYGYTF	TGTGCCAGCAGTTACAAGACAGGGAGCTATGGCTACACCTTC
once	TRBV6-4	TRBJ2-3	TRBD2	CASSDSPPSGSRTDTQYF	TGTGCCAGCAGTGACTCGCCGCCTAGCGGGTCTCGCACAGATACGCAGTATTTT
-	TRBV6-6	TRBJ2-6	-	CASSPRDSYSGANVLTF	TGTGCCAGCAGTCCTAGGGACTCCTACTCTGGGGCCAACGTCCTGACTTTC
-	TRBV28	TRBJ2-5	-	CASSFDGETQYF	TGTGCCAGCAGTTTCGACGGGGAGACCCAGTACTTC
once	TRBV30	TRBJ1-1	TRBD1	CAWRDRGSTEAFF	TGTGCCTGGAGGGACAGGGGAAGCACTGAAGCTTTCTTT
-	TRBV27	TRBJ1-3	-	CASTGGANSGNTIYF	TGTGCCAGCACCGGGGGGGCAAATTCTGGAAACACCATATATTTT
-	TRBV27	TRBJ1-4	TRBD1	CASSPNRGLGEKLFF	TGTGCCAGCAGTCCAAACAGGGGGCTCGGGGAAAAACTGTTTTTT
-	TRBV6-4	TRBJ2-3	TRBD2	CASSDTSEGGSLDTQYF	TGTGCCAGCAGTGACACCTCGGAGGGCGGGAGTCTAGATACGCAGTATTTT